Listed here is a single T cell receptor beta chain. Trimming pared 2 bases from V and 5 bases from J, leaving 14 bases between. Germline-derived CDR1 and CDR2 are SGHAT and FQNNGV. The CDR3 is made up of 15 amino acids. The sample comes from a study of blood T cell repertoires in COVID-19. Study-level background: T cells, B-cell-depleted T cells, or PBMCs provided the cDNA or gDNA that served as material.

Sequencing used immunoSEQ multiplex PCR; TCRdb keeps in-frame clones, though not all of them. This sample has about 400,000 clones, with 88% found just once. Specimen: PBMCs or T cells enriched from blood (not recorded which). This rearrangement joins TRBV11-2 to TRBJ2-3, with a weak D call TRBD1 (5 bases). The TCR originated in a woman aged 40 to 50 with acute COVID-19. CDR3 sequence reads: CASSLRGTQGDTQYF. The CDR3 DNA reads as TGTGCCAGCAGCTTAAGAGGAACGCAGGGAGATACGCAGTATTTT.